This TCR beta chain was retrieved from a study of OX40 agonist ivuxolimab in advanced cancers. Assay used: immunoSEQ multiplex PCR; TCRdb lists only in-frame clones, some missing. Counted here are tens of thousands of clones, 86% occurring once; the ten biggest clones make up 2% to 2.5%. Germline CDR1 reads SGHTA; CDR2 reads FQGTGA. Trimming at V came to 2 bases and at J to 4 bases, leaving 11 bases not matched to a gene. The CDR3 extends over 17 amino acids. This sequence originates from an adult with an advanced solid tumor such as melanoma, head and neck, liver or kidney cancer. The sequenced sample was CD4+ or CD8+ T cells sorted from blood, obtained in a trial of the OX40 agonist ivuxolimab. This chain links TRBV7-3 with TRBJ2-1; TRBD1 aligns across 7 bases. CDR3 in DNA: TGTGCCAGCAGCTTAGCCGCTGGCAGGGGGTCGTACAATGAGCAGTTCTTC. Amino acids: CASSLAAGRGSYNEQFF.